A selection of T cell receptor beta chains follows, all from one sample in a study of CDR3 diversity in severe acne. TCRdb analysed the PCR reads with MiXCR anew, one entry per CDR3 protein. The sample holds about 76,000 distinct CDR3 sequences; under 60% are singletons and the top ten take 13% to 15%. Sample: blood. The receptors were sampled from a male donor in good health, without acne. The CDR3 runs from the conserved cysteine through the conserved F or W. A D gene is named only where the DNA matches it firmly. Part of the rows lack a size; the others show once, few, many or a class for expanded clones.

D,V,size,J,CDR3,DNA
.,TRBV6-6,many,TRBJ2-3,CASEGGRDTQYF,TGTGCCAGCGAGGGGGGCAGAGATACGCAGTATTTT
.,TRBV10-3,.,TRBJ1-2,CAISESLDTSYEQYFGQGGYTF,.
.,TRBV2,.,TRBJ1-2,CASSEGGTYPGYTF,TGTGCCAGCAGTGAAGGGGGGACATATCCTGGCTACACCTTC
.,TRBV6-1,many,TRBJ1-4,CASSERGFVNKLFF,TGTGCCAGCAGTGAAAGGGGGTTTGTGAATAAACTGTTTTTT
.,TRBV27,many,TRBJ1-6,CASSRPGDYNSPLHF,TGTGCCAGCAGCCGCCCAGGGGATTATAATTCACCCCTCCACTTT
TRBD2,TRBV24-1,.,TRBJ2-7,CATSDLASGGEQYF,TGTGCCACCAGTGATTTGGCCAGCGGGGGAGAGCAGTACTTC
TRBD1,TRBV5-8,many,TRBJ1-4,CASSPAQGVEEKLFF,TGTGCCAGCAGCCCAGCACAGGGGGTAGAGGAAAAACTGTTTTTT
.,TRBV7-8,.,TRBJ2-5,CASSLVNGGKQETQYF,TGTGCCAGCAGCTTAGTGAACGGCGGGAAGCAAGAGACCCAGTACTTC
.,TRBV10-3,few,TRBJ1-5,CAISEGGVDQPQHF,TGTGCCATCAGTGAGGGGGGGGTCGATCAGCCCCAGCATTTT
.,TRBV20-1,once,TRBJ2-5,CSARGLSSGGFQETQYF,TGCAGTGCTAGGGGCCTAAGTAGTGGAGGTTTCCAAGAGACCCAGTACTTC
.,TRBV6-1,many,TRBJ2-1,CASISRDPEQFF,TGTGCCAGCATTTCCCGGGACCCTGAGCAGTTCTTC
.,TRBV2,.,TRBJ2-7,CASSLKRDYEQYF,TGTGCCAGCAGTTTAAAGAGGGACTACGAGCAGTACTTC
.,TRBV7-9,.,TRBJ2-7,CASSPGSGEQYF,TGTGCCAGCAGCCCCGGTTCTGGCGAGCAGTACTTC
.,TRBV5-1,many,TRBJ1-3,CASSLSGPGNTIYF,TGCGCCAGCAGCTTGTCAGGGCCCGGAAACACCATATATTTT